This record looks at one TCR beta chain sequence and its context. This sample was taken from a study of blood T cell repertoires in COVID-19. Study in general: COVID-19 samples, acute and convalescent, were from the United States, Italy and Spain.

In the original processing: From reference gene primer amplification, estimates of nucleated cell counts were derived. Clones were sequenced by immunoSEQ multiplex PCR, and TCRdb holds only the in-frame ones, with some missing. Clonal size and the V and J genes are those of that table, whereas D and trimming came from the DNA. The table includes 380,000 or so clones, about 90% detected once. This CDR3 spans 16 amino acids. Germline CDR1 is LGHNA and CDR2 is YNFKEQ. The V gene lost 1 base and the J gene lost 5 bases, with 14 bases spanning the gap. This clonotype originated in a man aged 40-50 years with acute or convalescent COVID-19. The J gene is TRBJ1-4, the V gene TRBV4-2; D ambiguous. The sample taken for sequencing was peripheral blood. The CDR3 is CASSQAGGRGNEKLFF. The CDR3 bases are TGTGCCAGCAGCCAAGCTGGCGGGCGGGGAAATGAAAAACTGTTTTTT.